Presented here are 9 T cell receptor beta chains from one specimen sequenced in a study of blood T cell repertoires in COVID-19. Produced via immunoSEQ multiplex PCR; TCRdb's table is partial and in-frame only. This sample has about 70,000 clones, with 60% to 80% found just once. The sequencing input was peripheral blood. The receptors come from a woman aged 55-69 years with acute or convalescent COVID-19.

The chain couples TRBV24-1 to TRBJ1-2, with D unresolved. This CDR3 comprises 12 residues. Trimming pared 2 bases from V and 4 bases from J, leaving 4 bases between. Germline V gives CDR1 KGHDR, CDR2 SFDVKD. DNA of the CDR3: TGTGCCACCAGTGATTCCGGCTATGGCTACACCTTC. Its protein product is CATSDSGYGYTF.

This clone has only a few counts. The chain is built from TRBV2 and TRBJ1-2, with D possibly matching TRBD1 (5 bases). CDR3 size: 13 residues. V was pared by 11 bases and J by 1 base, with 14 bases between. Per the germline V gene, CDR1 is SNHLY and CDR2 is FYNNEI. CDR3 sequence reads: CASSGRVNYGYTF. Here the CDR3 DNA reads TGTGCCTCATCCGGCAGGGTTAACTATGGCTACACCTTC.

V is TRBV13 and J is TRBJ2-6; 10 nucleotides line up with TRBD1. V shed 5 bases, J shed 1 base, and the junction held 2 bases outside the gene matches. Germline CDR1 PRHDT, CDR2 FYEKMQ (reference sequence). CDR3 length: 16 residues. CDR3 coding DNA: TGTGCCAGCAGCGAGGGACAGGGGTCTGGGGCCAACGTCCTGACTTTC. This gives the protein CASSEGQGSGANVLTF.

The V gene is TRBV15, the J gene TRBJ2-3; D may be TRBD2 (5 bases). Germline values: CDR1 LNHNV, CDR2 YYDKDF (reference sequence). The CDR3 sequence is 12 residues long. V was trimmed by 10 bases and J by 7 bases, leaving 15 bases between them. The CDR3 loop is CASSEGPNTQYF. The CDR3 nucleotides are TGTGCCAGTAGCGAGGGTCCCAATACGCAGTATTTT.

CDR3 bases: TGTGCCATCAGTGGGGGACAGGGCCGGGGCACTGAAGCTTTCTTT. Translating it yields CAISGGQGRGTEAFF. The rearrangement links TRBV10-3 to TRBJ1-1, with 9 bases fitting TRBD1. The CDR3 loop spans 15 amino acids. Germline trimming cut 4 bases from V and 4 bases from J; bases unmatched to any gene: 7. The germline V gene has CDR1 ENHRY and CDR2 SYGVKD.

The CDR3 loop reads CASSRRDGGGTGNTIYF. In DNA form, the CDR3 reads TGCGCCAGCAGCCGTAGGGACGGCGGGGGCACTGGAAACACCATATATTTT. The V and J genes are TRBV4-3 and TRBJ1-3; perhaps TRBD1 as D (6 bases). The CDR3 is 17 amino acids. The V end was cut by 4 bases, the J end by 2 bases, with 18 bases between. Germline V gene lookup returns CDR1 LGHNA and CDR2 YSLEER.

V gene TRBV6-5 combines with J gene TRBJ1-5; D perhaps matches TRBD1 (5 bases). Germline V lookup: CDR1 MNHEY, CDR2 SVGAGI. There are 14 residues in the CDR3. The V end lost 6 bases, the J end lost 4 bases, and 13 bases lay between the germline ends. This CDR3 is CASRGGTLNQPQHF. In DNA, the CDR3 is TGTGCCAGCAGGGGAGGGACTTTGAATCAGCCCCAGCATTTT.

The chain has TRBV23-1 and TRBJ1-4; tentatively, D is TRBD1 (5 bases). TRBV23-1 is assigned to the ORF class and has an uncertain function. The ends were cut back, 4 bases at V and 3 bases at J, with 15 bases in the middle. CDR3 length: 16 residues. DNA for the CDR3: TGCGCCAGCAGTCCCTCCCAGGGCTCGCCTAATGAAAAACTGTTTTTT. As protein: CASSPSQGSPNEKLFF.

The chain recombines TRBV3-1 (or the pseudogene TRBV3-2) with TRBJ1-2, with a weak D call TRBD1 (5 bases). Trimming cost V 1 base and J 3 bases, with 9 bases left between them. Germline CDR1 reads LGHDT; CDR2 reads YNNKEL (reference sequence). This CDR3 region has 14 residues. The CDR3 region is CASSQGFRDYGYTF. In nucleotides, the CDR3 is TGTGCCAGCAGCCAAGGATTCAGGGACTATGGCTACACCTTC.